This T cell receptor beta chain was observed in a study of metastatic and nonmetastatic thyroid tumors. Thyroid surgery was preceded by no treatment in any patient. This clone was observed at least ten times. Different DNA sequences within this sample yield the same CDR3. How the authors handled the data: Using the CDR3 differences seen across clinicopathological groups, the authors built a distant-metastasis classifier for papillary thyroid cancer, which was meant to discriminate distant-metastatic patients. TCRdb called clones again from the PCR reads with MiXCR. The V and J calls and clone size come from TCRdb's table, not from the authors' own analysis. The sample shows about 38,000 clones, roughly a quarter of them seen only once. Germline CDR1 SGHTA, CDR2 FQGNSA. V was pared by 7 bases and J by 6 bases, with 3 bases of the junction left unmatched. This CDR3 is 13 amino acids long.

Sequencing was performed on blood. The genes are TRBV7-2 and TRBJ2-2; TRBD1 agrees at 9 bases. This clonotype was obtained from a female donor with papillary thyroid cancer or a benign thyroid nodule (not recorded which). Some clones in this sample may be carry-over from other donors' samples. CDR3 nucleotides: TGTGCCAGCAAATACAGGGGGCCCGGGGAGCTGTTTTTT. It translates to CASKYRGPGELFF.